This T cell receptor beta chain was profiled in a study of shared clonotypes between healthy human individuals. Naive-designated CD8 cells lacked CD45RO, were positively enriched for CCR7, and omitted terminally differentiated effector memory CD45RA+ cells. Germline V lookup: CDR1 SQVTM, CDR2 ANQGSEA. The CDR3 totals 12 residues. Trimming took off 3 bases at V and 5 bases at J, with 8 bases between the two ends. Libraries were prepared by immunoSEQ multiplex PCR; TCRdb keeps only in-frame clonotypes and omits some of them. The sample has a few hundred thousand clones, just under 97% seen once. This sequence joins TRBV29-1 and TRBJ2-1; D perhaps matches TRBD1 (6 bases). The sequenced sample consisted of naive CD8+ T cells sorted from blood. This receptor was identified in a woman aged 25-40 years in good health. The CDR3 nucleotides read TGCAGCGTTGATAAGGGGGACAATGAGCAGTTCTTC. The encoded protein is CSVDKGDNEQFF.